Described below is a single T cell receptor beta chain sequence and its context. It has no known antigen specificity. Within one base of it there is no much larger clone, and no base qualities were kept. In the prospective study, participants were roughly 18 to 100 years old, resided in 20 to 30 geographic areas of the United States, and were enrolled through a virtual design. In the prospective study, cohorts were assigned on the basis of participant-reported clinical history obtained from a screening survey and a study questionnaire. ImmuneRACE Cohort 3 recovered participants were defined by two consecutive negative NP/OP PCR tests, healthcare professional clearance, or symptom resolution. Each participant in the prospective study had whole blood, serum and a nasopharyngeal or oropharyngeal swab collected by mobile phlebotomists. Prospective study participants could optionally give additional blood draws and questionnaires over an approximately 2-month period. Before DNA extraction, blood samples from the prospective study were shipped at room temperature or frozen.

This sample was taken from a study of blood T cell repertoires in COVID-19 (TCRdb year 2020). Some background on the complete study: The collaborator samples originated in the United States, Italy and Spain and spanned the acute and convalescent phases of COVID-19. A de-identified subject ID, COVID-19 status, age in years and sex were almost always included in the sample metadata. The material from the prospective study consisted of cDNA or gDNA derived from T cells, B-cell-depleted T cells, or PBMCs. The repertoires were released in a freely available public database intended as a resource for research on the immune response to SARS-CoV-2. The samples were drawn from the first 160 participants of the ongoing ImmuneRACE study and from over 950 subjects provided by 6 global collaborators. Where HLA class I and class II types were available, the types were taken from metadata supplied by the sample provider, not from assay-based typing. The dataset comprised deeply sampled blood TCRbeta repertoires from subjects exposed to, actively infected with, or recovered from COVID-19.

V ends up 5 bases short and J 0 bases short, with an unmatched junction base count of 17. Including the terminal cysteine and phenylalanine, the CDR3 comprises 20 residues. The CDR3 DNA has 60 bases and is translated from base 1. Taken from the germline V gene, the CDR1 and CDR2 loops are ENHRY and SYGVKD. General study outcomes and caveats: The quantity of clinical and demographic metadata differed by source and by participant and was supplied without curation.

The immunoSEQ Assay, a bias-controlled multiplex PCR, was used to amplify TCRbeta CDR3 regions from genomic DNA. The authors' pipeline ran thus. Within the assay, amplification of reference gene primers was used to estimate how many nucleated cells each sample contained. To quantify the absolute abundance of each unique TCRbeta CDR3 rearrangement, sequence reads were collapsed and filtered. For each sample, productive Simpson clonality was calculated as the square root of Simpson's diversity index over productive rearrangements. The table was pulled from immuneACCESS by TCRdb, which kept in-frame rearrangements only. Such tables lose some clones; where checked, under half of the loss comes from unresolved V genes, and the rest has no known cause. D and trimming were read from the DNA, whereas the V and J calls and clone size are those reported in that table. Here the sample has 150,000 to 200,000 clones; around 89% occur a single time. The ten largest clones take up roughly 8.4% of the sample.

This receptor was taken from a woman aged 18-29 years who had recovered from COVID-19. The chain links TRBV10-3 with TRBJ2-1, and 9 junction bases match TRBD2. The source material was PBMCs or T cells enriched from blood (not recorded which). CDR3 sequence: CAISSRTGSGGGASYNEQFF. The base sequence is TGTGCCATCAGTTCCCGGACAGGATCCGGCGGGGGGGCCTCCTACAATGAGCAGTTCTTC.